The present T cell receptor beta chain was sequenced within a study of technical replicates of blood from a few donors. Clones were read by immunoSEQ multiplex PCR, and TCRdb kept only the in-frame ones, dropping some. The profile shows fewer than 90,000 clones, roughly 93% of them singletons. CDR1 is SGHNT and CDR2 is YYREEE in the germline V gene (reference sequence). V lost 0 bases, J lost 9 bases, and 0 bases stayed unmatched. CDR3 length: 12 amino acids. V usage is TRBV5-4 and J usage is TRBJ2-1; 7 nucleotides agree with TRBD2. The material sequenced was T cells isolated from PBMCs. This receptor was obtained from a human donor in good health. The CDR3 nucleotides read TGTGCCAGCAGCTTGGGCGGGGGTGAGCAGTTCTTC. This gives the protein CASSLGGGEQFF.